The 11 T cell receptor beta chains below all came from one sample that was sequenced in a study of shared clonotypes between healthy human individuals. Sequencing used immunoSEQ multiplex PCR; TCRdb keeps in-frame clones, though not all of them. Found here are over 2,000,000 clones, 93% of them singletons; the top ten hold 1.5% to 2%. CD45RO-negative, CCR7-selected cells formed the naive CD8 fraction, which excluded terminally differentiated effector memory CD45RA+ cells. The sequenced sample was naive CD8+ T cells from PBMCs. The receptors come from a man aged 18 to 29 in good health. Some clones in this sample may be carry-over from other donors' samples.

This chain uses TRBV9 with TRBJ2-3, with 8 bases that match TRBD2. Germline V gives CDR1 SGDLS, CDR2 YYNGEE. This CDR3 spans 16 amino acids. Trimming took 4 bases from V and 2 from J; bases not matched to a gene: 9. The CDR3 spells CASSLPREGPTDTQYF. DNA for the CDR3: TGTGCCAGCAGCCTTCCCCGGGAGGGCCCCACAGATACGCAGTATTTT.

V is TRBV11-2 and J is TRBJ2-7; D remains unclear. Trimming shortened V by 3 bases and J by 7 bases, and 10 bases separated the two germline ends. CDR1 is SGHAT, CDR2 FQNNGV, per germline. The CDR3 runs 12 residues. CDR3 coding DNA: TGTGCCAGCAGCTTCGCATCATGGGAGCAGTACTTC. Protein sequence: CASSFASWEQYF.

The V call is TRBV6-6, the J call TRBJ1-5; unclear D gene. The CDR3 length is 13 residues. CDR1 is MNHNY and CDR2 is SVGAGI in the germline V gene (reference sequence). Trimming took 8 bases from V and 4 from J, leaving 12 bases between them. The CDR3 DNA sequence: TGTGCCAGCGGGGAGGGCTGGAATCAGCCCCAGCATTTT. Amino acids: CASGEGWNQPQHF.

V gene TRBV7-9 combines with J gene TRBJ2-1, with TRBD2 matching over 10 bases. The germline V gene has CDR1 SEHNR and CDR2 FQNEAQ (reference sequence). V trimming: 1 base; J trimming: 9 bases; junction bases outside the gene matches: 12. The CDR3 runs to 17 residues. The CDR3 DNA reads as TGTGCCAGCAGCTTAGTCGCGGCTAGCGGGAGTAGGACTGAGCAGTTCTTC. The encoded protein is CASSLVAASGSRTEQFF.

The chain employs TRBV7-9 and TRBJ2-1, with D tentatively TRBD2 (5 bases). CDR3 size: 15 residues. V gave up 0 bases and J gave up 4 bases, with 10 bases separating them. Germline V lookup: CDR1 SEHNR, CDR2 FQNEAQ (reference sequence). The CDR3 spells CASSLASEGYNEQFF. DNA of the CDR3: TGTGCCAGCAGCTTAGCGTCTGAGGGTTACAATGAGCAGTTCTTC.

As regards this clone: A read error may be the cause here, since a much bigger clone is one base away. V usage is TRBV7-8 and J usage is TRBJ2-7, with unresolved D. The CDR3 runs 12 residues. The V gene's germline CDR1 is SGHVS and CDR2 FQNEAQ. V dropped 1 base and J dropped 7 bases, with 8 bases sitting between them. The CDR3 region is CASSLGSNEQYF. The CDR3 region has the DNA TGTGCCAGCAGCTTAGGCAGTAATGAGCAGTACTTC.

With regard to this clone: Other DNA sequences of this sample code for an identical CDR3. This CDR3 is CASSVSGGSSYEQYF. The CDR3 coding sequence is TGTGCCAGCAGCGTAAGCGGGGGGAGTAGCTACGAGCAGTACTTC. This sequence joins TRBV9 and TRBJ2-7; 9 nucleotides line up with TRBD2. The CDR3 is 15 amino acids. Trimming removed 1 base from V and 3 bases from J; junction bases left unmatched: 5. Per the germline V gene, CDR1 is SGDLS and CDR2 is YYNGEE.

The CDR3 here is CASIPYSNQPQHF. In DNA form, the CDR3 reads TGTGCCAGCATCCCCTATAGCAATCAGCCCCAGCATTTT. This chain connects TRBV28 to TRBJ1-5; no definite D call. In germline, CDR1 is MDHEN, CDR2 SYDVKM. V shed 7 bases and J shed 0 bases, with 7 bases lying between them. This CDR3 spans 13 amino acids.

V is TRBV19 and J is TRBJ1-5; D gene uncertain. The germline V gene has CDR1 LNHDA and CDR2 SQIVND (reference sequence). V was clipped by 8 bases and J by 2 bases, with 10 bases between them. The CDR3 runs to 13 residues. This chain's CDR3 is CASEDEGNQPQHF. In DNA, the CDR3 is TGTGCCAGTGAGGACGAAGGCAATCAGCCCCAGCATTTT.

The chain combines TRBV5-8 with TRBJ2-3; D gene unclear. Germline CDR1 is SGHTS and CDR2 is YDEGEE. Trimming took off 4 bases at V and 3 bases at J, with 15 bases between the two ends. The CDR3 runs 15 residues. CDR3 residues: CASSELILVTDTQYF. Here the CDR3 DNA reads TGTGCCAGCAGCGAGCTGATTTTGGTTACAGATACGCAGTATTTT.

This chain links TRBV6-5 with TRBJ2-7; the D gene is possibly TRBD2 (5 bases). With 0 bases removed from V and 6 bases from J, the gap between germline ends came to 12 bases. Germline V lookup: CDR1 MNHEY, CDR2 SVGAGI. The CDR3 runs 14 residues. The CDR3: CASSYSPQAVEQYF. Written as DNA, the CDR3 is TGTGCCAGCAGTTACTCCCCACAAGCGGTCGAGCAGTACTTC.